This TCR beta chain derives from a study of T cells after yellow fever vaccination. TCR cDNA was made by 5'RACE template switching, adding a universal primer site and UMIs. TCRdb re-derived calls from the 5' RACE reads in MiXCR, one entry per CDR3 protein. The sample shows 600,000 to 750,000 distinct CDR3 sequences, roughly an eighth of them seen only once. This clonotype was seen a few times. Its antigen is still unknown. Findings of the study overall: Few clonotypes appeared in both CD4 and CD8 compartments. The bulk population could contribute abundant contaminating clonotypes to FACS-sorted repertoires.

V shed 5 bases and J shed 15 bases, with 25 bases lying between them. Germline assignment: CDR1 KGHSH and CDR2 LQKENI. The CDR3 runs 15 residues. The sequencing used PBMCs, collected on the day of the yellow fever booster vaccination. The chain has TRBV18 and TRBJ2-2, with D possibly being TRBD2 (5 bases). The clonotype was recovered from a man aged 30 to 39 who received the YFV17D yellow fever vaccine. CDR3 bases: TGTGCCAGCTCAGCAAACCTCCTCGCCAGCCCCGGGATGTTTTTT. It specifies CASSANLLASPGMFF.